This entry concerns a single TCR beta chain. As originally analysed: By means of reference gene primer amplification, nucleated cell counts were estimated. Profiling relied on immunoSEQ multiplex PCR, and the TCRdb table lists in-frame clones only, not all of them. That table furnishes V, J and clone size, whereas the DNA furnished D and trimming. The sample comprises approximately 70,000 clones, 88% of which are singletons, and just over 5% rests with the top ten. The data are from a study of blood T cell repertoires in COVID-19. From germline, CDR1 is LGHDT and CDR2 YNNKEL (reference sequence). The CDR3 contains 15 residues. Trimming pared 0 bases from V and 1 base from J, leaving 9 bases between.

The sequenced material came from peripheral blood. The clonotype comes from a human donor in a cohort sampled during active COVID-19. The genes are TRBV3-1 (or the pseudogene TRBV3-2) and TRBJ1-1; D not certain. The CDR3 region is CASSQDLGSNTEAFF. The CDR3 DNA follows: TGTGCCAGCAGCCAAGATCTGGGCTCGAACACTGAAGCTTTCTTT.